This T cell receptor (beta chain) was documented in a study of T cells in localized non-small cell lung cancer. Using immunoSEQ multiplex PCR, the repertoire was profiled, and TCRdb retains in-frame clones only, with some absent. The top ten clones hold around 6.9% of a sample with some 35,000 clones, around nine tenths of them seen once. For this clone: Its target is not known.

The CDR3 has 13 residues. Germline loops: CDR1 KGHSH, CDR2 LQKENI. V was trimmed by 5 bases and J by 0 bases, leaving 7 bases between them. Findings of the study overall: A single tumor region was sequenced, leaving heterogeneity possible. Density of T cells in blood, when higher, went with longer overall survival. Measurement of T cell clonality placed uninvolved adjacent lung highest, above the level in tumor. The appearance of a median 57 of the top 100 tumor clones was seen in adjacent lung.

The genes are TRBV18 and TRBJ1-1; D perhaps matches TRBD1 (5 bases). Sequencing was performed on peripheral blood, taken before any cancer treatment. The receptor comes from a female donor older than 55 with stage I lung adenocarcinoma. As DNA, the CDR3 is TGTGCCAGCTCATGGGACTTGAACACTGAAGCTTTCTTT. This gives the protein CASSWDLNTEAFF.